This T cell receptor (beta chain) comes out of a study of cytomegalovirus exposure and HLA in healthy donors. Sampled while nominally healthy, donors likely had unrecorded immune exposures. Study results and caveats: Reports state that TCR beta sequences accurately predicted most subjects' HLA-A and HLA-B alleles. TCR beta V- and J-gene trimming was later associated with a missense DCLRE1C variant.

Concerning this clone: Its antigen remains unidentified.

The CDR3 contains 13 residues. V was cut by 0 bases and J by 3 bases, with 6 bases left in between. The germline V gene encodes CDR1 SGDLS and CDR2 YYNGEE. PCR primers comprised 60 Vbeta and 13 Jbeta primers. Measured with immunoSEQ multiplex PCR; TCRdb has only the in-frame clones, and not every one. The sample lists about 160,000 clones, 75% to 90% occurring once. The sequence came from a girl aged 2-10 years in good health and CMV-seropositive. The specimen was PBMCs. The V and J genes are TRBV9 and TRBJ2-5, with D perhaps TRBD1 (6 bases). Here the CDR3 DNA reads TGTGCCAGCAGCGTAGAGGGGGAAGAGACCCAGTACTTC. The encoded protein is CASSVEGEETQYF.